What follows describes a single TCR beta chain. Antigen: not known. An equimolar mix of two oligonucleotides served as the beta constant-region primer for TRBC1 and TRBC2. The ligated cDNA underwent four PCR rounds using SP2 and nested alpha and beta constant-region primers. Via MiXCR, TCRdb re-called the UMI-ligation and nested PCR reads, giving one row per CDR3 protein. The repertoire consists of fewer than 150,000 distinct CDR3 sequences, with 15% to 25% occurring once and the leading ten covering about 0.63%. This sample is part of a study of naive and memory T cell subsets. Germline loops: CDR1 MDHEN, CDR2 SYDVKM. The CDR3 is made up of 11 amino acids. Trimming removed 6 bases from V and 14 bases from J, with 14 bases in between. General study results and limits: A few larger clonotypes appeared in naive repertoires, especially CD8, possibly memory cells re-expressing CD45RA.

The sequencing sample was made of naive CD8+ T cells from blood. The sequence was obtained from a human donor in good health. The gene calls are TRBV28 and TRBJ2-1; D is unclear. CDR3 protein: CASSPGVGEFF. The CDR3 DNA reads TGTGCCAGCAGCCCAGGAGTAGGCGAGTTCTTC. The full variable domain, with the rest looked up from reference TRBV28 and TRBJ2-1, is DVKVTQSSRYLVKRTGEKVFLECVQDMDHENMFWYRQDPGLGLRLIYFSYDVKMKEKGDIPEGYSVSREKKERFSLILESASTNQTSMYLCASSPGVGEFFGPGTRLTVL.